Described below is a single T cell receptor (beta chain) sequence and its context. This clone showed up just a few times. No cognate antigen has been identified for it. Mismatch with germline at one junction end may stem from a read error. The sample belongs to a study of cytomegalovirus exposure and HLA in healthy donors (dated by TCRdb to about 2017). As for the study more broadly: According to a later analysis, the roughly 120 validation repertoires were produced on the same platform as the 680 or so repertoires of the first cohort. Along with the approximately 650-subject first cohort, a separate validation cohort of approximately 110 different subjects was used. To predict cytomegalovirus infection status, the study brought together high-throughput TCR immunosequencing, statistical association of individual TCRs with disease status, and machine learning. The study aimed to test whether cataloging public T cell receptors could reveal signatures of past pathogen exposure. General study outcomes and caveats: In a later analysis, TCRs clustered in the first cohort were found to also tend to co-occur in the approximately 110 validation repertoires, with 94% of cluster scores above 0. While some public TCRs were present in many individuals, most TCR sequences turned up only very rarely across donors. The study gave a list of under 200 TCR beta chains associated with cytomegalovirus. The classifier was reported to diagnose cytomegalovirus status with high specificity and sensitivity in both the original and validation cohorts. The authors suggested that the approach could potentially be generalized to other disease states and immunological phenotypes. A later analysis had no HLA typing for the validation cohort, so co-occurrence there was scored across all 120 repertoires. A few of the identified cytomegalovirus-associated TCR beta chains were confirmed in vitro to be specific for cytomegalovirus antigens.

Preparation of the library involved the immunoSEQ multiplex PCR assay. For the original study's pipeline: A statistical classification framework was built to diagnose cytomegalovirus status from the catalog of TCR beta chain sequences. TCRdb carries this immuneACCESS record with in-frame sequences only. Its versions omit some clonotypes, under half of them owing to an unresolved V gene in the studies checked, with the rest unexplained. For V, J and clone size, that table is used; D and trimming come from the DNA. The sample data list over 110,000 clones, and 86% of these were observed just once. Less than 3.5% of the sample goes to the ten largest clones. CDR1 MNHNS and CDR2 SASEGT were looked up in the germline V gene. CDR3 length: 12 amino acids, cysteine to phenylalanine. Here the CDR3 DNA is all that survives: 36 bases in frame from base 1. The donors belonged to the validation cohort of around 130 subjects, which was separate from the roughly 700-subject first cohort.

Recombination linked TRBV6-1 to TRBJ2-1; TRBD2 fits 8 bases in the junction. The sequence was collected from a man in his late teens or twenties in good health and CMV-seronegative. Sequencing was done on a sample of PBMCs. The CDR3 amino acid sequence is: CASSVSGAGVLF. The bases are TGTGCCAGCAGTGTATCGGGAGCGGGAGTCCTCTTC.